The rows below give T cell receptor beta chains drawn from one sample of a study of T cell responses to AZD1222 COVID-19 vaccine. The method was immunoSEQ multiplex PCR; TCRdb's version includes in-frame clones alone and lacks a portion of them. The table lists some 130,000 clones, approximately 88% of them singletons. This specimen consisted of peripheral blood, obtained on day 0 of AZD1222 vaccination. These receptor sequences come from an adult in good health. Each CDR3 is given with its conserved first and last residue. A D gene is named only where the DNA matches it firmly. The size field is filled for only some rows; it gives once, few, many or a size class.

abundance | j_gene | v_gene | d_gene | CDR3nt | CDR3aa
once | TRBJ2-5 | TRBV29-1 | - | TGCAGCGTTCTGGGGGGACAAGAGACCCAGTACTTC | CSVLGGQETQYF
- | TRBJ1-5 | TRBV4-3 | - | TGCGCCAGCAGCCAAGATTGGAGCAATCAGCCCCAGCATTTT | CASSQDWSNQPQHF
- | TRBJ2-1 | TRBV2 | - | TGTGCCAGCAGACCCGGGGCTGTCAATGAGCAGTTCTTC | CASRPGAVNEQFF
- | TRBJ1-4 | TRBV5-4 | - | TGTGCCAGCAGCTACCCCGAGAATGAAAAACTGTTTTTT | CASSYPENEKLFF
- | TRBJ1-2 | TRBV10-2 | TRBD1 | TGCGCCAGCAGGGAGACAGGGCGGTATGGCTACACCTTC | CASRETGRYGYTF
- | TRBJ2-1 | TRBV2 | - | TGTGCCTGTGAGTCACAAGCCCCCAATGAGCAGTTCTTC | CACESQAPNEQFF
- | TRBJ1-1 | TRBV4-3 | - | TGCGCCAGCAGCCACCGACAGGAGGCTGAAGCTTTCTTT | CASSHRQEAEAFF
- | TRBJ1-2 | TRBV5-1 | TRBD1 | TGCGCCAGCAGCCGGGACAGGGGAGCGGTCTATGGCTACACCTTC | CASSRDRGAVYGYTF
- | TRBJ1-5 | TRBV6-1 | - | TGTGCCAGCAGTGAAGGGCTAAATCAGCCCCAGCATTTT | CASSEGLNQPQHF
- | TRBJ1-1 | TRBV9 | - | TGTGCCAGCAGCGTTGGGCCCAACACTGAAGCTTTCTTT | CASSVGPNTEAFF
- | TRBJ1-2 | TRBV4-3 | - | TGCGCCAGCAGCCAAGCTTGCGGGGGGGCCACTGGGGGGGACGGCTACACCTTC | CASSQACGGATGGDGYTF
- | TRBJ1-2 | TRBV24-1 | TRBD1 | TGTGCCACCAGTGATGGGACAGGCACTGAGGGCTACACCTTC | CATSDGTGTEGYTF
- | TRBJ1-6 | TRBV15 | - | TGTGCCACCAGCAGAGATCGGGGCAGAACACCCCTCCACTTT | CATSRDRGRTPLHF
- | TRBJ1-6 | TRBV15 | - | TGTGCCACCAGCAGAGTAGGGGGAGGATCACCCCTCCACTTT | CATSRVGGGSPLHF
- | TRBJ1-1 | TRBV6-5 | - | TGTGCCAGCAGTTATCGACAACGCAACACTGAAGCTTTCTTT | CASSYRQRNTEAFF
- | TRBJ1-5 | TRBV18 | - | TGTGCCAGCTGCTCGACGGGGGGTCAGCCCCAGCATTTT | CASCSTGGQPQHF
- | TRBJ2-7 | TRBV7-9 | - | TGTGCCAGCAGCCTTCCAAGTAGACCCGACGAGCAGTACTTC | CASSLPSRPDEQYF
- | TRBJ1-1 | TRBV28 | TRBD1 | TGTGCCAGCAGCAGGACAGGGGTTGTGTCAGAAGCTTTCTTT | CASSRTGVVSEAFF
once | TRBJ2-7 | TRBV3-1/TRBV3-2 | TRBD1 | TGTGCCAGCAGCTCACCCGGACAGGGGGCGTTCGAGCAGTACTTC | CASSSPGQGAFEQYF
- | TRBJ1-1 | TRBV20-1 | TRBD1 | TGCAGTGACACCGGGACAGTTGAAGCTTTCTTT | CSDTGTVEAFF
- | TRBJ1-1 | TRBV13 | - | TGTGCCAGCAGTTCGGGTGGGAGAGACACTGAAGCTTTCTTT | CASSSGGRDTEAFF
- | TRBJ1-6 | TRBV7-8 | - | TGTGCCAGCAGCTCGAGAGGGGACCTCCAACCCCTCCACTTT | CASSSRGDLQPLHF
few | TRBJ2-1 | TRBV4-1 | TRBD2 | TGCGCCAGCAGCCAAGCCCGGGGGGGGGAATCCTACAATGAGCAGTTCTTC | CASSQARGGESYNEQFF
- | TRBJ2-5 | TRBV20-1 | - | TGCAGTGCCAGTAAGGTTCAAGAGACCCAGTACTTC | CSASKVQETQYF